Below are 20 T cell receptor beta chains sequenced from a single sample in a study of OX40 agonist ivuxolimab in advanced cancers. Method: immunoSEQ multiplex PCR; TCRdb's copy keeps in-frame clones and lacks some. The sample contains approximately 79,000 clones, about 87% of which appear only once. The sequences come from CD4+ or CD8+ T cells sorted from blood, collected in a trial of the OX40 agonist ivuxolimab. The receptor source for this set is an adult with an advanced solid tumor such as melanoma, head and neck, liver or kidney cancer.

This chain connects TRBV10-1 to TRBJ1-1, with TRBD1 identical over 8 bases. From germline, CDR1 is WNHNN and CDR2 SYGVQD (reference sequence). This CDR3 contains 14 residues. V trimming: 8 bases; J trimming: 5 bases; junction bases outside the gene matches: 10. CDR3 protein: CASGFRGLGTEAFF. CDR3 nucleotides: TGCGCCAGCGGGTTCAGGGGGCTGGGTACTGAAGCTTTCTTT.

The chain uses TRBV2 and TRBJ1-2; D not resolved. CDR3 length equals 16 residues. Germline V gene sequence: CDR1 SNHLY, CDR2 FYNNEI. V was cut by 5 bases and J by 5 bases, with 21 bases left in between. CDR3 protein: CASSPWATSTSYGYTF. Written as DNA, the CDR3 is TGTGCCAGCAGTCCTTGGGCGACCTCCACTTCATATGGCTACACCTTC.

CDR3: CASSPQGITDTQYF. In nucleotides, the CDR3 is TGTGCCAGCTCACCCCAGGGTATTACAGATACGCAGTATTTT. The chain has TRBV18 and TRBJ2-3; D might be TRBD1 (5 bases). There are 14 residues in the CDR3. V was pared by 3 bases and J by 3 bases, with 10 bases between. Germline CDR1 KGHSH, CDR2 LQKENI.

The chain uses TRBV6-5 and TRBJ1-1; 7 bases agree with TRBD1. V shed 7 bases, J shed 13 bases, and the junction held 15 bases outside the gene matches. CDR3 length equals 13 residues. Germline V gene lookup returns CDR1 MNHEY and CDR2 SVGAGI. DNA of the CDR3: TGTGCCAGCACGCGGGAGGGGGCAGAGGTCCTTTTCTTT. Its protein is CASTREGAEVLFF.

V gene TRBV9 combines with J gene TRBJ1-3; no firm D call. Germline V gene data show CDR1 as SGDLS and CDR2 as YYNGEE. The CDR3 has 15 amino acids. The V and J ends lost 0 bases and 4 bases respectively, with 11 bases between them. The CDR3 bases are TGTGCCAGCAGCGTAGGCGAGGGTTCGGGAAACACCATATATTTT. Translating gives CASSVGEGSGNTIYF.

The V call is TRBV11-2, the J call TRBJ1-5; 8 bases are a match to TRBD1. This CDR3 is built from 17 residues. The germline V gene has CDR1 SGHAT and CDR2 FQNNGV. Trimming removed 0 bases from V and 2 bases from J; junction bases left unmatched: 6. The CDR3, as DNA: TGTGCCAGCAGCTTAGATCTGGCGACAGGGGGCAATCAGCCCCAGCATTTT. Its translation: CASSLDLATGGNQPQHF.

A single count supports this clone. Here the CDR3 DNA reads TGTGCCAGTAGTGCAGGGTATTCGGAGTCACCCCTCCACTTT. Translation gives CASSAGYSESPLHF. The chain joins TRBV19 to TRBJ1-6; the D gene is possibly TRBD1 (5 bases). CDR1 is LNHDA and CDR2 is SQIVND in the germline V gene (reference sequence). The CDR3 has 14 amino acids. V was clipped by 5 bases and J by 10 bases, with 15 bases between them.

This chain joins TRBV19 and TRBJ2-3; no reliable D call. V was cut by 2 bases and J by 0 bases, with 9 bases left in between. Germline V gene sequence: CDR1 LNHDA, CDR2 SQIVND (reference sequence). The CDR3 has 15 amino acids. CDR3 loop: CASSIRSSSTDTQYF. In nucleotides, the CDR3 is TGTGCCAGTAGTATAAGGTCGTCTAGCACAGATACGCAGTATTTT.

CDR3 coding DNA: TGTGCCAGTAGTGTGCTTAGCGGGGGGGCAACAGATACGCAGTATTTT. It translates to CASSVLSGGATDTQYF. This chain uses TRBV19 with TRBJ2-3, with 11 bases identical to TRBD2. The CDR3 is made up of 16 amino acids. J lost 3 bases, V lost 5 bases, and 7 bases had no gene match. CDR1 and CDR2 (germline): LNHDA, SQIVND (reference sequence).

The rearrangement links TRBV7-6 to TRBJ1-1; TRBD1 aligns across 7 bases. The J segment lost 3 bases and the V segment lost 5 bases, leaving 3 bases of the junction unmatched. The germline CDR1 and CDR2 sequences are SGHVS and FNYEAQ. The CDR3 length is 13 residues. In DNA form, the CDR3 reads TGTGCCAGCAGCGTCCAGGGGGACACTGAAGCTTTCTTT. It encodes CASSVQGDTEAFF.

The chain joins TRBV9 to TRBJ2-7; D is perhaps TRBD2 (6 bases). Between the trimmed V and J ends, which lost 4 bases and 0 bases, there was a span of 14 bases. The CDR3 is 15 residues long. Germline V gene sequence: CDR1 SGDLS, CDR2 YYNGEE. The CDR3 region is CASSPHPTSSYEQYF. The CDR3 DNA follows: TGTGCCAGCAGCCCTCATCCGACTAGCTCCTACGAGCAGTACTTC. The variable domain in full, completed from reference TRBV9 and TRBJ2-7, reads DSGVTQTPKHLITATGQRVTLRCSPRSGDLSVYWYQQSLDQGLQFLIQYYNGEERAKGNILERFSAQQFPDLHSELNLSSLELGDSALYFCASSPHPTSSYEQYFGPGTRLTVT.

This clone has only a few counts. The rearrangement joins TRBV5-4 to TRBJ2-3; 9 bases are shared with TRBD2. CDR3 length: 15 residues. V lost 3 bases, J lost 2 bases, and 4 bases stayed unmatched. Looked up from germline, CDR1 is SGHNT and CDR2 is YYREEE (reference sequence). The CDR3 is CASSWSGGYTDTQYF. CDR3 sequence (DNA): TGTGCCAGCAGCTGGAGCGGGGGGTACACAGATACGCAGTATTTT.

This clone is a singleton in its sample. This sequence joins TRBV11-3 and TRBJ2-2, with D maybe TRBD1 (6 bases). CDR3 length: 13 residues. The germline CDR1 and CDR2 sequences are SGHNT and YENEEA. V lost 5 bases and J 6 bases, leaving 10 bases between the germline ends. In DNA, the CDR3 is TGTGCCAGCAGCGCGGACAGTGCCGGGGAGCTGTTTTTT. This codes for CASSADSAGELFF.

The chain couples TRBV5-1 to TRBJ1-2; no clear D gene. The germline CDR1 and CDR2 sequences are SGHRS and YFSETQ. The CDR3 has 16 residues. V lost 0 bases to trimming and J lost 3 bases, with 15 bases between them. The CDR3 here is CASSLASGRQHYGYTF. The DNA of the CDR3 is TGCGCCAGCAGCTTGGCCTCAGGCAGGCAACACTATGGCTACACCTTC.

This clone was seen just once. The CDR3 nucleotides read TGTGCCAGTAGTATAGAAGGGGGAGAGACCCAGTACTTC. This sequence encodes CASSIEGGETQYF. The chain links TRBV19 to TRBJ2-5; D is perhaps TRBD1 (6 bases). The CDR3 extends over 13 amino acids. CDR1 LNHDA and CDR2 SQIVND come from the germline V gene (reference sequence). Trimming left V 0 bases short and J 4 bases short, with 6 bases between.

The V call is TRBV5-4, the J call TRBJ1-2; no firm D call. Germline-derived CDR1 and CDR2 are SGHNT and YYREEE (reference sequence). The CDR3 loop spans 15 amino acids. V shed 0 bases and J shed 4 bases, with 13 bases lying between them. The chain's CDR3 is CASSLEPGGGYGYTF. The CDR3 DNA reads TGTGCCAGCAGCTTGGAGCCGGGTGGAGGCTATGGCTACACCTTC.

The chain uses TRBV19 and TRBJ2-2; perhaps TRBD1 as D (7 bases). The V and J ends lost 3 bases and 4 bases respectively, with 12 bases between them. The CDR3 is 15 residues long. Germline loops: CDR1 LNHDA, CDR2 SQIVND (reference sequence). CDR3 DNA sequence: TGTGCCAGTAGTATGGGGACAGCGGGCACCGGGGAGCTGTTTTTT. Protein product: CASSMGTAGTGELFF.

The chain uses TRBV6-5 and TRBJ1-4; 9 positions match TRBD1. With 4 bases clipped from V and 5 bases from J, the junction kept 2 bases outside the gene matches. The CDR3 spans 14 residues. From germline, CDR1 is MNHEY and CDR2 SVGAGI. CDR3 bases: TGTGCCAGCAGTTTGACAGGGGGGAATGAAAAACTGTTTTTT. Amino acids: CASSLTGGNEKLFF.

The V gene is TRBV28, the J gene TRBJ1-6; D uncertain. The CDR3 runs to 15 residues. Germline V gives CDR1 MDHEN, CDR2 SYDVKM. Trimming stripped 1 base from V and 6 bases from J, with 10 bases between. The CDR3: CASSLYDQSNSPLHF. In DNA form, the CDR3 reads TGTGCCAGCAGTTTATATGACCAGAGTAATTCACCCCTCCACTTT.

The chain carries TRBV5-6 and TRBJ2-3; the D gene is possibly TRBD1 (5 bases). Germline assignment: CDR1 SGHDT and CDR2 YYEEEE. The germline V and J ends were trimmed by 2 bases and 7 bases, with 8 bases remaining between them. This CDR3 has 12 amino acids. This CDR3 is CASSFQGNTQYF. CDR3 DNA sequence: TGTGCCAGCAGCTTCCAGGGAAATACGCAGTATTTT. Full variable domain (outside the CDR3, taken from reference TRBV5-6 and TRBJ2-3): DAGVTQSPTHLIKTRGQQVTLRCSPKSGHDTVSWYQQALGQGPQFIFQYYEEEERQRGNFPDRFSGHQFPNYSSELNVNALLLGDSALYLCASSFQGNTQYFGPGTRLTVL.